Below are 32 T cell receptor beta chains sequenced from a single sample in a study of T cells in Graves' hyperthyroidism and ophthalmopathy. Researchers took RNA transcripts and amplified the TCR beta CDR3 regions from them. In the first-round RT-PCR of the TCR CDR3, the HTBI primer set was used. TCRdb used MiXCR to reprocess the multiplex PCR reads, holding one entry per CDR3 protein. This sample yields approximately 630,000 distinct CDR3 sequences, of which 15% to 20% are seen a single time; 3.5% to 4% belongs to the top ten. Sequencing used blood. These receptors were taken from a woman aged 25 to 45 with Graves' hyperthyroidism.

The chain carries TRBV12-3 or TRBV12-4 and TRBJ1-5, with D possibly TRBD1 on 5 matching bases. Between the trimmed V and J ends, which lost 3 bases and 0 bases, there was a span of 15 bases. The CDR3 is 17 amino acids. Written as DNA, the CDR3 is TGTGCCAGCAGTTTGATTGGGGGAGGGCATAGCAATCAGCCCCAGCATTTT. Translation gives CASSLIGGGHSNQPQHF.

This clonotype was seen at least ten times. This chain links TRBV6-1 with TRBJ1-2, with 7 nucleotides matching TRBD1. CDR1 is MNHNS and CDR2 is SASEGT in the germline V gene. Germline trimming cut 5 bases from V and 6 bases from J; bases unmatched to any gene: 6. The CDR3 loop spans 13 amino acids. The CDR3 DNA reads TGTGCCAGCAGTCAACAGGGGAGAGATGGCTACACCTTC. Its protein product is CASSQQGRDGYTF.

This clonotype was found a few times. The junction differs from germline at one of its ends, possibly a read error. The CDR3 loop is CASSLAGVSYYEQYF. CDR3 nucleotides: TGTGCCAGCAGTTTAGCGGGCGTCTCCTACTACGAGCAGTATTTC. The V gene is TRBV27, the J gene TRBJ2-7; perhaps TRBD2 as D (5 bases). Germline V lookup: CDR1 MNHEY, CDR2 SMNVEV (reference sequence). The CDR3 runs 15 residues.

This clonotype occurred many times. The chain carries TRBV30 and TRBJ1-1; possibly TRBD1 for D (6 bases). The CDR3 has 13 residues. Trimming took off 1 base at V and 11 bases at J, with 17 bases between the two ends. Germline CDR1 reads GTSNPN; CDR2 reads SVGIG (reference sequence). The CDR3 sequence is CAWSERGQGHAFF. CDR3 DNA sequence: TGTGCCTGGAGTGAACGGGGGCAGGGACACGCTTTCTTT.

The V call is TRBV15, the J call TRBJ2-1; D is unresolved. Germline assignment: CDR1 LNHNV and CDR2 YYDKDF (reference sequence). The V end lost 0 bases, the J end lost 10 bases, and 10 bases lay between the germline ends. The CDR3 runs 13 residues. This CDR3 reads CATSRDLAVEQFF. DNA of the CDR3: TGTGCCACCAGCAGAGATCTGGCAGTAGAGCAGTTCTTC.

In its sample, this clonotype was seen a few times. The chain recombines TRBV9 with TRBJ2-2; 9 bases are a match to TRBD2. The CDR3 consists of 16 residues. V was pared by 0 bases and J by 6 bases, with 6 bases of the junction left unmatched. CDR1 and CDR2 (germline): SGDLS, YYNGEE. CDR3 loop: CASSVGPSGMAGELFF. The CDR3 nucleotides are TGTGCCAGCAGCGTAGGACCTAGCGGGATGGCCGGGGAGCTGTTTTTT.

The sample holds many counts of this clonotype. CDR3 amino acids: CASTFVHEQYF. The CDR3, as DNA: TGTGCCAGCACCTTCGTCCACGAGCAGTACTTC. The rearrangement links TRBV2 to TRBJ2-7; no definite D call. The germline CDR1 and CDR2 sequences are SNHLY and FYNNEI. This CDR3 spans 11 amino acids. V was pared by 7 bases and J by 5 bases, with 9 bases between. Drawing the rest from reference TRBV2 and TRBJ2-7, the complete variable domain is EPEVTQTPSHQVTQMGQEVILRCVPISNHLYFYWYRQILGQKVEFLVSFYNNEISEKSEIFDDQFSVERPDGSNFTLKIRSTKLEDSAMYFCASTFVHEQYFGPGTRLTVT.

V and J are TRBV27 and TRBJ2-7, with D uncertain. CDR3 size: 15 residues. Germline V gene lookup returns CDR1 MNHEY and CDR2 SMNVEV (reference sequence). The V and J ends lost 9 bases and 0 bases respectively, with 18 bases between them. The CDR3 loop reads CASRVGTFFSYEQYF. The CDR3 region has the DNA TGTGCCAGTCGGGTTGGTACATTTTTCTCCTACGAGCAGTACTTC.

As for this clonotype: One end of the junction does not line up with germline, which may come from a read error. The V call is TRBV27, the J call TRBJ1-1, with no clear D. The CDR3 has 13 amino acids. Germline-derived CDR1 and CDR2 are MNHEY and SMNVEV (reference sequence). The CDR3, as DNA: TGTGCCAGCAGTTCGACTTTGAACATTGAAGCTTTCTTT. This codes for CASSSTLNIEAFF.

This chain links TRBV2 with TRBJ2-7; TRBD2 matches 16 bases. There are 18 residues in the CDR3. The V gene end was trimmed by 6 bases and the J gene end by 5 bases; junction bases not matched to a gene: 13. Germline loops: CDR1 SNHLY, CDR2 FYNNEI. For the CDR3, the DNA is TGTGCCAGCAGCTCCAATCCGGGACTAGCGGGAGGGCCCAACGAGCAGTACTTC. Amino acid sequence: CASSSNPGLAGGPNEQYF.

This clonotype was found many times. The J gene is TRBJ1-1, the V gene TRBV30, with TRBD1 identical over 7 bases. The CDR3 extends over 14 amino acids. Germline V gives CDR1 GTSNPN, CDR2 SVGIG (reference sequence). Trimming removed 4 bases from V and 5 bases from J; junction bases left unmatched: 10. The CDR3 coding sequence is TGTGCCTGGACTGAGGGACCCAGGGGGACTGAAGCTTTCTTT. This translates into CAWTEGPRGTEAFF.

At least ten counts were recorded for this clonotype. The chain links TRBV28 to TRBJ2-1, with D tentatively TRBD2 (6 bases). V was trimmed by 7 bases and J by 2 bases, leaving 12 bases between them. Germline CDR1 MDHEN, CDR2 SYDVKM. This CDR3 contains 14 residues. CDR3 residues: CASTPTSTYNEQFF. The CDR3 nucleotides read TGTGCCAGCACTCCCACTAGCACCTACAATGAGCAGTTCTTC.

This clonotype was counted a few times. The chain is built from TRBV28 and TRBJ1-2; unclear D gene. The CDR3 sequence is 13 residues long. V lost 7 bases to trimming and J lost 4 bases, with 13 bases between them. Germline lookup yields CDR1 MDHEN and CDR2 SYDVKM. The CDR3 region is CASTLGESYGYTF. The CDR3 DNA reads TGTGCCAGCACATTGGGCGAGAGCTATGGCTACACCTTC.

This clonotype was seen at least ten times. This chain joins TRBV9 and TRBJ2-3; TRBD1 aligns across 8 bases. The V and J ends lost 2 bases and 2 bases, in that order; junction bases with no gene match: 10. The germline V gene has CDR1 SGDLS and CDR2 YYNGEE. This CDR3 region has 17 residues. CDR3 amino acids: CASSVLRQGMVTDTQYF. CDR3 coding DNA: TGTGCCAGCAGCGTCCTGAGACAGGGGATGGTCACAGATACGCAGTATTTT.

This chain links TRBV12-3 or TRBV12-4 with TRBJ2-1, with 9 bases identical to TRBD2. J lost 5 bases, V lost 6 bases, and 2 bases had no gene match. The CDR3 is made up of 13 amino acids. The CDR3 spells CASRLAGNNEQFF. The DNA for the CDR3 is TGTGCCAGCAGACTAGCGGGCAACAATGAGCAGTTCTTC.

This sequence joins TRBV5-1 and TRBJ2-3; 7 bases line up with TRBD2. Germline V gene sequence: CDR1 SGHRS, CDR2 YFSETQ. The CDR3 is 14 residues long. The V and J ends lost 3 bases and 5 bases, in that order; junction bases with no gene match: 6. The CDR3 region has the DNA TGCGCCAGCAGCTGGCGGGGGAACAGAGATACGCAGTATTTT. Encoded protein: CASSWRGNRDTQYF.

In its sample, this clonotype was seen many times. The chain combines TRBV20-1 with TRBJ2-1, with 11 bases matching TRBD2. CDR3 length: 15 residues. The trim removed 0 bases at V and 7 bases at J, leaving 5 bases unmatched. The V gene's germline CDR1 is DFQATT and CDR2 SNEGSKA (reference sequence). The DNA of the CDR3 is TGCAGTGCTAGAGATAGCGGGAGGGCGAATAATGAGCAGTTCTTC. Translating gives CSARDSGRANNEQFF.

This clonotype was recorded many times. This chain joins TRBV7-2 and TRBJ2-5; a possible D gene is TRBD1 (6 bases). Germline-derived CDR1 and CDR2 are SGHTA and FQGNSA. The CDR3 sequence is 15 residues long. V lost 6 bases and J 2 bases, leaving 16 bases between the germline ends. CDR3 in amino acids: CASSLAFGTQETQYF. The CDR3 region has the DNA TGTGCCAGCAGTCTCGCTTTTGGGACACAAGAGACCCAGTACTTC.

The rearrangement uses TRBV4-1 and TRBJ2-7, with a tentative D call TRBD2 (6 bases). CDR1 is MGHRA, CDR2 YSYEKL, per germline. The CDR3 has 14 amino acids. With 0 bases removed from V and 4 bases from J, the gap between germline ends came to 10 bases. The DNA for the CDR3 is TGCGCCAGCAGCCAAGAGGGGCGGGATTACGAGCAGTACTTC. It specifies CASSQEGRDYEQYF.

In its sample, this clonotype was seen many times. The chain carries TRBV2 and TRBJ2-5; 11 bases are shared with TRBD1. Looked up from germline, CDR1 is SNHLY and CDR2 is FYNNEI. CDR3 length: 15 residues. With V trimmed by 6 bases and J by 4 bases, 7 bases remained unmatched. The CDR3 DNA follows: TGTGCCAGCAGGGGACAGGGGGTATTATCAGAGACCCAGTACTTC. It encodes CASRGQGVLSETQYF.

This clonotype appeared many times. The rearrangement joins TRBV30 to TRBJ2-1; 8 bases map to TRBD2. Germline V gene sequence: CDR1 GTSNPN, CDR2 SVGIG (reference sequence). Trimming took 7 bases from V and 8 from J; bases not matched to a gene: 7. The CDR3 covers 12 residues. CDR3 region: CASPNGRDEQFF. For the CDR3, the DNA is TGTGCCTCTCCCAACGGGAGGGATGAGCAGTTCTTC.

A note on this clonotype: The DNA is left out, because the CDR3 cannot be placed on it with certainty; the CDR3 is given as TCRdb lists it. The chain recombines TRBV9 with TRBJ2-7; the D segment call TRBD1 is taken from the table without a DNA check. The CDR3 spans 20 residues, counting both ends. CDR1 SGDLS and CDR2 YYNGEE come from the germline V gene. This CDR3 reads CASSIYLCSETTGTDYEQYF.

Many counts were recorded for this clonotype. The V call is TRBV12-3 or TRBV12-4, the J call TRBJ2-3; D may be TRBD1 (6 bases). This CDR3 comprises 15 residues. Trimming cost V 1 base and J 3 bases, with 11 bases left between them. For the CDR3, the DNA is TGTGCCAGCAGTTTAGGGCTACAGGGAACAGATACGCAGTATTTT. Amino acids: CASSLGLQGTDTQYF.

This clonotype was seen ten or more times. The CDR3 DNA sequence: TGCAGTGCTAGACCGCCGGGACTAGCGGGGGACACCCGGACGACAGATACGCAGTATTTT. Amino acid sequence: CSARPPGLAGDTRTTDTQYF. V is TRBV20-1 and J is TRBJ2-3, with TRBD2 identical over 14 bases. From germline, CDR1 is DFQATT and CDR2 SNEGSKA (reference sequence). The ends lost 2 bases at V and 3 bases at J; junction bases unmatched: 16. The CDR3 is made up of 20 amino acids.

The chain has TRBV28 and TRBJ2-7, with 10 bases aligning to TRBD1. From germline, CDR1 is MDHEN and CDR2 SYDVKM. V gave up 4 bases and J gave up 2 bases; unmatched junction bases: 8. The CDR3 sequence is 16 residues long. The CDR3 here is CASSWPGTGVTYEQYF. CDR3 bases: TGTGCCAGCAGTTGGCCCGGGACAGGGGTTACCTACGAGCAGTACTTC. The full variable domain, its missing parts supplied by reference TRBV28 and TRBJ2-7, is DVKVTQSSRYLVKRTGEKVFLECVQDMDHENMFWYRQDPGLGLRLIYFSYDVKMKEKGDIPEGYSVSREKKERFSLILESASTNQTSMYLCASSWPGTGVTYEQYFGPGTRLTVT.

V usage is TRBV14 and J usage is TRBJ2-7; TRBD2 matches at 10 bases. V was pared by 3 bases and J by 5 bases, with 4 bases of the junction left unmatched. The CDR3 has 14 amino acids. Looked up from germline, CDR1 is SGHDN and CDR2 is FVKESK. DNA for the CDR3: TGTGCCAGCAGCCAGCTAGCGGGAGAACACGAGCAGTACTTC. Amino acids: CASSQLAGEHEQYF.

This clonotype has more than one count but fewer than ten. The V and J genes are TRBV4-1 and TRBJ2-5; 9 bases align to TRBD2. The CDR3 sequence is 16 residues long. Germline CDR1 and CDR2: MGHRA and YSYEKL. Trimming at V came to 0 bases and at J to 7 bases, leaving 9 bases not matched to a gene. The CDR3 coding sequence is TGCGCCAGCAGCCAAGATTCGCTAGCGGGGCGCGGGACCCAGTACTTC. It encodes CASSQDSLAGRGTQYF.

The J gene is TRBJ2-6, the V gene TRBV20-1, with no clear D. V lost 0 bases, J lost 0 bases, and 3 bases lay in between. Germline V gene sequence: CDR1 DFQATT, CDR2 SNEGSKA (reference sequence). The CDR3 extends over 14 amino acids. The CDR3 nucleotides are TGCAGTGCTAGAGACCACTCTGGGGCCAACGTCCTGACTTTC. Translation: CSARDHSGANVLTF.

This clonotype was observed at least ten times. V is TRBV12-3 or TRBV12-4 and J is TRBJ1-3, with D maybe TRBD1 (6 bases). V lost 7 bases and J 0 bases, leaving 13 bases between the germline ends. The CDR3 is 15 residues long. The CDR3 DNA reads as TGTGCCAGCAACCTCAGGGGCGTCTCTGGAAACACCATATATTTT. It encodes CASNLRGVSGNTIYF.

This clonotype was recorded at least ten times. This rearrangement joins TRBV12-3 or TRBV12-4 to TRBJ2-7; 11 nucleotides align to TRBD1. The CDR3 length is 21 residues. Trimming removed 4 bases from V and 0 bases from J; junction bases left unmatched: 20. The CDR3 nucleotides read TGTGCCAGCAGTTCCAGGAGGACAGGGGGCGTAGAGACTAGCGGCTCCTACGAGCAGTACTTC. Translating it yields CASSSRRTGGVETSGSYEQYF.

This chain links TRBV5-1 with TRBJ2-1; 10 bases match TRBD2. The CDR3 sequence is 17 residues long. V was clipped by 1 base and J by 1 base; unmatched bases: 5. From germline, CDR1 is SGHRS and CDR2 YFSETQ. CDR3 protein: CASSLLSGRVSYNEQFF. For the CDR3, the DNA is TGCGCCAGCAGCTTGTTAAGCGGGAGGGTATCCTACAATGAGCAGTTCTTC.

The sample holds one count of this clonotype. This may come from a read error, since a much larger clone is one base off. The genes are TRBV5-6 and TRBJ2-1, with 12 bases identical to TRBD2. The CDR3 is made up of 15 amino acids. Trimming cost V 3 bases and J 9 bases; bases outside gene matches: 7. Germline CDR1 reads SGHDT; CDR2 reads YYEEEE. CDR3 sequence reads: CASSSVLAGGTEQFF. Written as DNA, the CDR3 is TGTGCCAGCAGCTCGGTTCTAGCGGGAGGGACTGAGCAGTTCTTC. Variable domain in full (rest from reference TRBV5-6 and TRBJ2-1): DAGVTQSPTHLIKTRGQQVTLRCSPKSGHDTVSWYQQALGQGPQFIFQYYEEEERQRGNFPDRFSGHQFPNYSSELNVNALLLGDSALYLCASSSVLAGGTEQFFGPGTRLTVL.